Below, 25 T cell receptor beta chains from the same sample are listed, as sequenced in a study of Ad26.COV2.S vaccination and SARS-CoV-2 variants. Treatment described: around 19 received Ad26.COV2.S at low or high dose, single or two shots; roughly five received placebo; per-sample allocation not given. The investigators took samples on day 63 after the first vaccine or placebo injection. The table came from immunoSEQ multiplex PCR; TCRdb's copy has only in-frame clones and leaves some out. The data contain around 350,000 clones, roughly 85% of them singletons. This specimen consisted of peripheral blood, obtained in a trial of Ad26.COV2.S vaccine versus placebo. The receptor set was obtained from a person aged 18-65 years who received the Ad26.COV2.S COVID-19 vaccine or a placebo.

Only one count was recorded for this clone. The rearrangement links TRBV9 to TRBJ2-5; either TRBD1 or TRBD2 may fit D (5 bases each). The CDR3 loop spans 13 amino acids. V lost 0 bases, J lost 5 bases, and 8 bases lay in between. Germline V gives CDR1 SGDLS, CDR2 YYNGEE. CDR3 sequence (DNA): TGTGCCAGCAGCGTAGCTGGGGGTGAGACCCAGTACTTC. Protein sequence: CASSVAGGETQYF.

This clone was seen a single time. The chain combines TRBV18 with TRBJ1-3, with D possibly matching TRBD1 (5 bases). This CDR3 spans 17 amino acids. Trimming took 3 bases from V and 0 from J, leaving 15 bases between them. Germline assignment: CDR1 KGHSH and CDR2 LQKENI. DNA of the CDR3: TGTGCCAGCTCACCTATGACAGCCGACGCCTCTGGAAACACCATATATTTT. Translated: CASSPMTADASGNTIYF.

This chain uses TRBV7-2 with TRBJ2-7, with 10 bases lining up with TRBD2. Germline CDR1 and CDR2: SGHTA and FQGNSA. V shed 5 bases and J 2 bases; nucleotides not matched to a gene: 6. The CDR3 covers 15 residues. The DNA of the CDR3 is TGTGCCAGCAGCCACGGACTAGCGGAAGCCTACGAGCAGTACTTC. Protein: CASSHGLAEAYEQYF.

This clone showed up just a few times. The chain combines TRBV6-6 with TRBJ2-7, with 8 positions matching TRBD1. Germline V CDR1 and CDR2: MNHNY, SVGAGI (reference sequence). This CDR3 has 16 residues. The trim removed 4 bases at V and 0 bases at J, leaving 8 bases unmatched. The chain's CDR3 is CASSFPGQASSYEQYF. CDR3 DNA sequence: TGTGCCAGCAGTTTCCCGGGACAGGCAAGCTCCTACGAGCAGTACTTC.

J is TRBJ2-7 and V is TRBV7-2; 12 bases fit TRBD2. With 6 bases clipped from V and 7 bases from J, the junction kept 4 bases outside the gene matches. This CDR3 has 13 amino acids. Looked up from germline, CDR1 is SGHTA and CDR2 is FQGNSA. DNA for the CDR3: TGTGCCAGCAGTTTCGGACTAGCGGGGGAGCAGTACTTC. Its protein is CASSFGLAGEQYF.

This sequence joins TRBV6-5 and TRBJ2-1; TRBD2 aligns across 10 bases. Trimming removed 2 bases from V and 7 bases from J; junction bases left unmatched: 8. Germline V CDR1 and CDR2: MNHEY, SVGAGI. The CDR3 loop spans 16 amino acids. CDR3 DNA sequence: TGTGCCAGCAGTTACCGAGCGGGGGGGCCTTATAATGAGCAGTTCTTC. Protein: CASSYRAGGPYNEQFF.

This clone was picked up a small number of times. The V call is TRBV4-3, the J call TRBJ1-1; no definite D call. The CDR3 sequence is 15 residues long. Germline-derived CDR1 and CDR2 are LGHNA and YSLEER. Trimming took off 3 bases at V and 2 bases at J, with 13 bases between the two ends. CDR3 in DNA: TGCGCCAGCAGCCACCTAACAGAATCAAACACTGAAGCTTTCTTT. It translates to CASSHLTESNTEAFF.

This chain joins TRBV30 and TRBJ2-2; D is ambiguous. V lost 2 bases and J 5 bases, leaving 9 bases between the germline ends. The CDR3 spans 13 residues. Germline CDR1 reads GTSNPN; CDR2 reads SVGIG (reference sequence). The CDR3 region is CAWSFSGTGELFF. In DNA form, the CDR3 reads TGTGCCTGGAGTTTTAGTGGAACCGGGGAGCTGTTTTTT.

This chain uses TRBV7-8 with TRBJ1-4; no reliable D call. V was cut by 5 bases and J by 1 base, with 5 bases left in between. The CDR3 contains 13 residues. Germline lookup yields CDR1 SGHVS and CDR2 FQNEAQ. The CDR3 DNA reads as TGTGCCAGCAGCCGACGAACTAATGAAAAACTGTTTTTT. Amino acid sequence: CASSRRTNEKLFF.

This clone was detected only a few times. The chain uses TRBV27 and TRBJ2-7, with unresolved D. From germline, CDR1 is MNHEY and CDR2 SMNVEV (reference sequence). This CDR3 is 13 amino acids long. V lost 5 bases to trimming and J lost 2 bases, with 10 bases between them. For the CDR3, the DNA is TGTGCCAGCAGTCGGCACGGCACCTACGAGCAGTACTTC. It specifies CASSRHGTYEQYF.

There are a few counts of this clone. This chain uses TRBV28 with TRBJ2-7; D possibly matches TRBD1 or TRBD2 (5 bases each). V was clipped by 0 bases and J by 2 bases, with 20 bases between them. The CDR3 has 18 amino acids. Germline CDR1 MDHEN, CDR2 SYDVKM. Here the CDR3 reads CASSLWNPGPLGAYEQYF. DNA of the CDR3: TGTGCCAGCAGTTTATGGAACCCGGGACCACTAGGGGCCTACGAGCAGTACTTC.

The gene calls are TRBV6-2 or TRBV6-3 and TRBJ2-1; 9 bases are shared with TRBD2. Germline-derived CDR1 and CDR2 are MNHEY and SVGEGT. The junction had 7 bases not matched to a gene; V was cut back by 4 bases and J by 0 bases. The CDR3 has 17 residues. In DNA form, the CDR3 reads TGTGCCAGCAGTTCCTGGGGTAGCGGGAGCTCCTACAATGAGCAGTTCTTC. Residues: CASSSWGSGSSYNEQFF.

The rearrangement joins TRBV18 to TRBJ2-1; D ambiguous. The germline CDR1 and CDR2 sequences are KGHSH and LQKENI. Trimming stripped 9 bases from V and 9 bases from J, with 21 bases between. This CDR3 contains 14 residues. CDR3 protein: CASLQDHTWAEQFF. Written as DNA, the CDR3 is TGTGCCAGTCTTCAGGACCACACCTGGGCTGAGCAGTTCTTC. The variable domain in full, completed from reference TRBV18 and TRBJ2-1, reads NAGVMQNPRHLVRRRGQEARLRCSPMKGHSHVYWYRQLPEEGLKFMVYLQKENIIDESGMPKERFSAEFPKEGPSILRIQQVVRGDSAAYFCASLQDHTWAEQFFGPGTRLTVL.

V and J are TRBV15 and TRBJ2-2, with D possibly being TRBD1 (6 bases). This CDR3 has 16 residues. Trimming pared 4 bases from V and 1 base from J, leaving 13 bases between. Germline V gene data show CDR1 as LNHNV and CDR2 as YYDKDF (reference sequence). The CDR3 nucleotides read TGTGCCACCAGCAAAGGGACAAAGCAGAACACCGGGGAGCTGTTTTTT. Protein: CATSKGTKQNTGELFF.

V is TRBV3-1 (or the pseudogene TRBV3-2) and J is TRBJ2-3; D is uncertain. Trimming took off 1 base at V and 4 bases at J, with 12 bases between the two ends. The germline CDR1 and CDR2 sequences are LGHDT and YNNKEL (reference sequence). The CDR3 totals 15 residues. CDR3: CASSQVSRSPDTQYF. CDR3 nucleotide sequence: TGTGCCAGCAGCCAAGTGTCTCGGTCCCCAGATACGCAGTATTTT.

The table lists this clone with a count of one. It may be a read error: a sequence one base away is much more abundant. The chain links TRBV7-8 to TRBJ1-2; D not certain. V was trimmed by 1 base and J by 4 bases, leaving 4 bases between them. Germline V gene sequence: CDR1 SGHVS, CDR2 FQNEAQ. There are 12 residues in the CDR3. CDR3 sequence (DNA): TGTGCCAGCAGCTTAGGGTTCTATGGCTACACCTTC. This codes for CASSLGFYGYTF.

This sequence joins TRBV6-5 and TRBJ1-2; D is uncertain. Deletions cut 2 bases from V and 8 bases from J, with 12 bases between. From germline, CDR1 is MNHEY and CDR2 SVGAGI. There are 13 residues in the CDR3. CDR3 in amino acids: CASSYMGSRGYTF. The CDR3 region has the DNA TGTGCCAGCAGTTACATGGGGTCTAGGGGCTACACCTTC.

The CDR3 nucleotides read TGTGCCAGCAGCTTAGGGGACAGTTTTAATCAGCCCCAGCATTTT. The encoded protein is CASSLGDSFNQPQHF. The chain uses TRBV7-9 and TRBJ1-5, with 7 bases matching TRBD1. The V gene's germline CDR1 is SEHNR and CDR2 FQNEAQ (reference sequence). The CDR3 is made up of 15 amino acids. Unmatched junction bases numbered 4, after V lost 1 base and J lost 4 bases. The full variable domain, in which reference TRBV7-9 and TRBJ1-5 provide the parts outside the CDR3, is DTGVSQNPRHKITKRGQNVTFRCDPISEHNRLYWYRQTLGQGPEFLTYFQNEAQLEKSRLLSDRFSAERPKGSFSTLEIQRTEQGDSAMYLCASSLGDSFNQPQHFGDGTRLSIL.

J is TRBJ1-4 and V is TRBV7-2; D is possibly TRBD1 (5 bases). Germline V CDR1 and CDR2: SGHTA, FQGNSA. The V and J ends lost 1 base and 4 bases respectively, with 10 bases between them. This CDR3 has 15 amino acids. The CDR3 sequence: CASSLDGASNEKLFF. The DNA of the CDR3 is TGTGCCAGCAGCTTAGACGGGGCAAGTAATGAAAAACTGTTTTTT.

The J gene is TRBJ1-1, the V gene TRBV11-2; tentatively, D is TRBD1 (5 bases). The CDR3 runs to 13 residues. The germline V and J ends were trimmed by 2 bases and 4 bases, with 8 bases remaining between them. Germline lookup yields CDR1 SGHAT and CDR2 FQNNGV. Here the CDR3 reads CASSLWGTTEAFF. CDR3 bases: TGTGCCAGCAGCTTATGGGGGACCACTGAAGCTTTCTTT.

The sample holds a few counts of this clone. The chain recombines TRBV11-2 with TRBJ1-2; no definite D call. CDR3 length equals 17 residues. CDR1 is SGHAT and CDR2 is FQNNGV in the germline V gene. Trimming cost V 1 base and J 0 bases, with 15 bases left between them. CDR3 residues: CASSLVGRGAANYGYTF. CDR3 DNA sequence: TGTGCCAGCAGCTTAGTAGGCAGAGGTGCCGCTAACTATGGCTACACCTTC.

The J gene is TRBJ1-2, the V gene TRBV18, with a weak D call TRBD1 (6 bases). There are 14 residues in the CDR3. V lost 4 bases, J lost 7 bases, and 16 bases lay in between. Germline-derived CDR1 and CDR2 are KGHSH and LQKENI. CDR3 bases: TGTGCCAGCTCACGACAGGCTTTATCTATTGGCTACACCTTC. It is translated as CASSRQALSIGYTF.

The chain recombines TRBV6-4 with TRBJ1-2; D is possibly TRBD1 (6 bases). This CDR3 spans 15 amino acids. CDR1 and CDR2 (germline): MRHNA, SNTAGT. Deletions cut 3 bases from V and 2 bases from J, with 13 bases between. The CDR3 protein is CASSEVWGPNYGYTF. The DNA of the CDR3 is TGTGCCAGCAGTGAGGTTTGGGGGCCGAACTATGGCTACACCTTC.

This clone appeared a single time. The chain combines TRBV5-5 with TRBJ2-3, with 9 nucleotides matching TRBD1. V was clipped by 1 base and J by 2 bases; unmatched bases: 5. This CDR3 has 16 residues. Looked up from germline, CDR1 is SGHKS and CDR2 is YYEKEE (reference sequence). Here the CDR3 DNA reads TGTGCCAGCAGCTTGTGGGGGACAGGGATCACAGATACGCAGTATTTT. Its translation is CASSLWGTGITDTQYF. Full variable domain (missing parts from reference TRBV5-5 and TRBJ2-3): DAGVTQSPTHLIKTRGQQVTLRCSPISGHKSVSWYQQVLGQGPQFIFQYYEKEERGRGNFPDRFSARQFPNYSSELNVNALLLGDSALYLCASSLWGTGITDTQYFGPGTRLTVL.

A single count supports this clone. V is TRBV5-1 and J is TRBJ1-1; D ambiguous. CDR1 and CDR2 from the germline V gene are SGHRS and YFSETQ. Trimming shortened V by 4 bases and J by 3 bases, and 16 bases separated the two germline ends. The CDR3 totals 15 residues. The CDR3 sequence: CASSLGFITDTEAFF. In nucleotides, the CDR3 is TGCGCCAGCAGCCTCGGGTTCATCACGGACACTGAAGCTTTCTTT.